This T cell receptor beta chain originates from a study of blood T cell repertoires in COVID-19. Study-level background: Samples representing acute and convalescent COVID-19 were sourced from the United States, Italy and Spain.

Patients from Seattle were sampled longitudinally, starting during active infection. The authors' processing: Using reference gene primer amplification, nucleated cell counts were estimated. The repertoire was sequenced with immunoSEQ multiplex PCR; TCRdb's copy has only in-frame clones and lacks some. The V and J calls and clone size were taken over from that table, and D and trimming were inferred from the DNA. The sample carries about 150,000 clones, approximately 84% recorded once. This CDR3 contains 16 residues. CDR1 SEHNR and CDR2 FQNEAQ come from the germline V gene (reference sequence). Trimming took 5 bases from V and 2 from J, leaving 17 bases between them.

The chain recombines TRBV7-9 with TRBJ2-3; a possible D gene is TRBD1 (7 bases). The sample consisted of peripheral blood. This sequence was found in a woman between 55 and 75 years old with COVID-19, enrolled during active disease. The chain's CDR3 is CASSIRGSGSTDTQYF. CDR3 nucleotides: TGTGCCAGCAGCATCAGGGGGAGCGGGTCCACAGATACGCAGTATTTT.